A selection of T cell receptor beta chains follows, all from one sample in a study of PD-L1 blockade in urothelial cancer. The method was immunoSEQ multiplex PCR; TCRdb's version includes in-frame clones alone and lacks a portion of them. The sample lists approximately 79,000 clones, about nine tenths occurring once. The sequencing used PBMCs, collected around atezolizumab (anti-PD-L1) treatment. The receptors were gathered from a woman in her seventies with urothelial cancer. Both conserved end residues are part of each CDR3. Fields, in order: J gene, V gene, clone size, D gene, CDR3 DNA, CDR3 protein. D genes are given only for firm matches. A row's size may be missing; if present it is once, few, many or a size class.

J: TRBJ2-1; V: TRBV5-8; size: -; D: TRBD2; DNA: TGTGCCAGCAGCTTGGGGAGCGGGGGGCCCTACAATGAGCAGTTCTTC; CDR3: CASSLGSGGPYNEQFF
J: TRBJ2-7; V: TRBV9; size: -; D: -; DNA: TGTGCCAGCAGTCTAACGGGGGACGGGGGAGCCGAGCAGTACTTC; CDR3: CASSLTGDGGAEQYF
J: TRBJ1-4; V: TRBV11-3; size: -; D: -; DNA: TGTGCCAGCAGCTTAGATCGGACAGCGGCACTGTTTTTT; CDR3: CASSLDRTAALFF
J: TRBJ1-2; V: TRBV6-1; size: -; D: TRBD1; DNA: TGTGCCAGCAGTGCTGCAACAGGGGGCGACAACTATGGCTACACCTTC; CDR3: CASSAATGGDNYGYTF
J: TRBJ2-1; V: TRBV27; size: -; D: TRBD2; DNA: TGTGCCAGCAGTTTAACCCCTCTAGCGGGAGCAGGTGAGCAGTTCTTC; CDR3: CASSLTPLAGAGEQFF
J: TRBJ2-3; V: TRBV18; size: -; D: -; DNA: TGTGCCAGCTCACCCCTCCCGGCGGCGGGAACTAGCACAGATACGCAGTATTTT; CDR3: CASSPLPAAGTSTDTQYF
J: TRBJ1-5; V: TRBV5-1; size: -; D: -; DNA: TGCGCCAGCAGCTTAACAGGTGATCAGCCCCAGCATTTT; CDR3: CASSLTGDQPQHF
J: TRBJ2-1; V: TRBV6-6; size: once; D: -; DNA: TGTGCCAGCAGTTACGTGCGCGGGTTTAAGTTCTTC; CDR3: CASSYVRGFKFF
J: TRBJ1-1; V: TRBV11-2; size: -; D: -; DNA: TGTGCCAGCAGCGCGTCGGGCACTGAAGCTTTCTTT; CDR3: CASSASGTEAFF
J: TRBJ2-1; V: TRBV5-6; size: -; D: TRBD2; DNA: TGTGCCAGCAGCTGGACTAGCGGGGGGAACTACAATGAGCAGTTCTTC; CDR3: CASSWTSGGNYNEQFF
J: TRBJ2-3; V: TRBV5-1; size: -; D: TRBD1; DNA: TGCGCCAGCAGCTCGGGACAGGGGTTCCCAGATACGCAGTATTTT; CDR3: CASSSGQGFPDTQYF
J: TRBJ2-5; V: TRBV6-6; size: -; D: -; DNA: TGTGCCAGCAGTCCCCAACGATGGCGGGGCCAAGAGACCCAGTACTTC; CDR3: CASSPQRWRGQETQYF
J: TRBJ1-2; V: TRBV11-2; size: -; D: -; DNA: TGTGCCAGCACCCTCTCAGTCCACTATGGCTACACCTTC; CDR3: CASTLSVHYGYTF
J: TRBJ1-6; V: TRBV7-2; size: -; D: TRBD1; DNA: TGTGCCAGCAGCTCAGGGGACAGGGGTTTTTCCTATAATTCACCCCTCCACTTT; CDR3: CASSSGDRGFSYNSPLHF